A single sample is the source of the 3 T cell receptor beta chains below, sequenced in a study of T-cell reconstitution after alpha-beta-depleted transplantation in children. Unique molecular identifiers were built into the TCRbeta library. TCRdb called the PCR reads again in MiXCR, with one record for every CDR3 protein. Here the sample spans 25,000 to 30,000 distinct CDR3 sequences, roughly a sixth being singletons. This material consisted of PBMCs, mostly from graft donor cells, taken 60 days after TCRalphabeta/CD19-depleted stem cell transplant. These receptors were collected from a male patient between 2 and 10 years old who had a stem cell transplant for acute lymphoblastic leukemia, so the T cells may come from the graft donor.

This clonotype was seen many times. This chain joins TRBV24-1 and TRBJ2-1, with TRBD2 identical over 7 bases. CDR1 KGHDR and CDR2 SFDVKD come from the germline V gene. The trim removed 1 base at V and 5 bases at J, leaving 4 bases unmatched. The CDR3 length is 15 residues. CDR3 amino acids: CATSDLAGGNNEQFF. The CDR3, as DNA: TGTGCCACCAGTGATTTAGCCGGGGGGAACAATGAGCAGTTCTTC.

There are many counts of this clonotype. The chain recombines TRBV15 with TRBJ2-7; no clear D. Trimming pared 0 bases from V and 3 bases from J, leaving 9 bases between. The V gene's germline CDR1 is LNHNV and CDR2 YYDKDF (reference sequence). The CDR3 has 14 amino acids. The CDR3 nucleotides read TGTGCCACCAGCAGAGACCCAGCCATCTACGAGCAGTACTTC. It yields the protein CATSRDPAIYEQYF.

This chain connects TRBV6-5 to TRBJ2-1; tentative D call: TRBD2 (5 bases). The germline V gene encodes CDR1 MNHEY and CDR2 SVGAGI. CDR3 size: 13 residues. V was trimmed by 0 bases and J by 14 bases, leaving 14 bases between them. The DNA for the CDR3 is TGTGCCAGCAGTTACTCTTTCCGCGGGTCCAAGTTCTTC. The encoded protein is CASSYSFRGSKFF.